Sequencing of this T cell receptor (beta chain) was carried out in a study of T cells in Graves' hyperthyroidism and ophthalmopathy. This clonotype was picked up a small number of times. Germline CDR1 reads KGHSH; CDR2 reads LQKENI. The CDR3 loop spans 14 amino acids. The ends were cut back, 5 bases at V and 1 base at J, with 11 bases in the middle. Template material for amplifying TCR beta CDR3 regions consisted of RNA transcripts. TCR CDR3 regions were first amplified by RT-PCR with HTBI primers. TCRdb itself ran the multiplex PCR reads through MiXCR, one entry per CDR3 protein. The table shows around 570,000 distinct CDR3 sequences, with about 20% occurring only once. With duration under 3 months, ophthalmopathy was active: Clinical Activity Score at least 3, NOSPECS at least 4.

The chain links TRBV18 to TRBJ1-1; D is ambiguous. The receptor's source is a man in his forties with Graves' ophthalmopathy. The sample comprised blood. CDR3 nucleotide sequence: TGTGCCAGCTCATTAGGGATCTCGAACACTGAAGCTTTCTTT. Its protein product is CASSLGISNTEAFF.